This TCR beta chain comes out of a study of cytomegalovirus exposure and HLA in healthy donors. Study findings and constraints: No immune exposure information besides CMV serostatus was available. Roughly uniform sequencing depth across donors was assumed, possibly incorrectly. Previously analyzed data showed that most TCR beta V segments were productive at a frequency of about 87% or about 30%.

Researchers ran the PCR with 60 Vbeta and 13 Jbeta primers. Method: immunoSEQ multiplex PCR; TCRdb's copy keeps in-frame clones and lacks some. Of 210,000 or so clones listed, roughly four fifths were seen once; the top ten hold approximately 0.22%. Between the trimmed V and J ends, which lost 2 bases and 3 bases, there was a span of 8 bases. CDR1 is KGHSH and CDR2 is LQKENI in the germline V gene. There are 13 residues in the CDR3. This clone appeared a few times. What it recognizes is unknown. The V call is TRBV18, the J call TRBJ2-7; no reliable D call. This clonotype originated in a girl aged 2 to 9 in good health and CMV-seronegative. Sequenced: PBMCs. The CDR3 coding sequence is TGTGCCAGCTCACCATCACAGATCTACGAGCAGTACTTC. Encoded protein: CASSPSQIYEQYF.